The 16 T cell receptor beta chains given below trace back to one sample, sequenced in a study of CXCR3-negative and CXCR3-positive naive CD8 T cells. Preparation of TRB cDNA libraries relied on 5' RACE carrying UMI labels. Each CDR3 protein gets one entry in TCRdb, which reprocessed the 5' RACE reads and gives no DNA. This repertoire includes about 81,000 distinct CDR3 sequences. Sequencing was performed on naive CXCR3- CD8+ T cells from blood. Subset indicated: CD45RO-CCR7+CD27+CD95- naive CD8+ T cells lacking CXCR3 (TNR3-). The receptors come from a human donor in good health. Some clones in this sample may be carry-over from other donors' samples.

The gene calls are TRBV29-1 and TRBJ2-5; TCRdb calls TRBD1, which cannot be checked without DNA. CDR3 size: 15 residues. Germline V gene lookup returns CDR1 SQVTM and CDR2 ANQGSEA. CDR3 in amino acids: CSVEVLQGRQETQYF.

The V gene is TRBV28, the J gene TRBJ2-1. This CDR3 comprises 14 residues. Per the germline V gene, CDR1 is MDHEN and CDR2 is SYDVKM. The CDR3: CASRAGGSYNEQFF. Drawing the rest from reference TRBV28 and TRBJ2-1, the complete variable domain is DVKVTQSSRYLVKRTGEKVFLECVQDMDHENMFWYRQDPGLGLRLIYFSYDVKMKEKGDIPEGYSVSREKKERFSLILESASTNQTSMYLCASRAGGSYNEQFFGPGTRLTVL.

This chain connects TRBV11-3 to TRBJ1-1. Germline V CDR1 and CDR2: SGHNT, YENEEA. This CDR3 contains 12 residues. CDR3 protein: CASSPEVAEAFF.

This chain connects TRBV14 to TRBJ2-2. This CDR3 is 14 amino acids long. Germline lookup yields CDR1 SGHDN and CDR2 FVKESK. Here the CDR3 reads CASSQLGNTGELFF.

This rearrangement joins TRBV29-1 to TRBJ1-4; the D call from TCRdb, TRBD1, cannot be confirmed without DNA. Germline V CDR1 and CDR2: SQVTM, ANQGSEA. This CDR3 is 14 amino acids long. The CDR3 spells CSVLVAGVGEKLFF. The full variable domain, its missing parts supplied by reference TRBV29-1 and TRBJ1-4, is SAVISQKPSRDICQRGTSLTIQCQVDSQVTMMFWYRQQPGQSLTLIATANQGSEATYESGFVIDKFPISRPNLTFSTLTVSNMSPEDSSIYLCSVLVAGVGEKLFFGSGTQLSVL.

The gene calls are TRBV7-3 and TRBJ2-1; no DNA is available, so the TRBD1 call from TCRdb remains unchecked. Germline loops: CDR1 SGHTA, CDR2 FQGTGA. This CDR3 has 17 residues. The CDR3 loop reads CASSPWGEGASYNEQFF.

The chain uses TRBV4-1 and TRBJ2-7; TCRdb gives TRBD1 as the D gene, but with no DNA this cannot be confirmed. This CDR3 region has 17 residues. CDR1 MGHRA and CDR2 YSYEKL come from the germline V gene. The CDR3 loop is CASSQVDRGWDPYEQYF.

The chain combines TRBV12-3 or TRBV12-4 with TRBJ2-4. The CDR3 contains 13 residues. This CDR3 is CASRKSTSDIQYF.

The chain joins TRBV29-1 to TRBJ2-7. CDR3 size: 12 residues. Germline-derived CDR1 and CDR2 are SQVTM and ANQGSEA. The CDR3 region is CSVVGGAYEQYF.

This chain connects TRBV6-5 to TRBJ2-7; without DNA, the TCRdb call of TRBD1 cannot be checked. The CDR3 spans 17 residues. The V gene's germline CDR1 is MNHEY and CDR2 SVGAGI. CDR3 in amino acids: CASSSTTRDRGNYEQYF.

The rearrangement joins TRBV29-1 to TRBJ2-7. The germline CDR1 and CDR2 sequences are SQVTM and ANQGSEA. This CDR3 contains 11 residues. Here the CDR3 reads CSVGGADEQYF.

The CDR3 loop reads CASSGDGSPTYEQYF. The gene calls are TRBV9 and TRBJ2-7; TCRdb lists TRBD1, though no DNA is available to test this call. Germline V gene lookup returns CDR1 SGDLS and CDR2 YYNGEE. The CDR3 runs 15 residues.

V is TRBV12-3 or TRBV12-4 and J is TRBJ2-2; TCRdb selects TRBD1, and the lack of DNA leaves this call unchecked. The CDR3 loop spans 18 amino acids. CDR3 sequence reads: CASSRGQGVITNTGELFF.

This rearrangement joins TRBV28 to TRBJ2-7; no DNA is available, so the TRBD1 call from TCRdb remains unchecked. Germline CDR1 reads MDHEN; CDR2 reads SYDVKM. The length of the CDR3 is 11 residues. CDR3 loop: CAAGAGSEQYF. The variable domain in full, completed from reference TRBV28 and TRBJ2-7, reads DVKVTQSSRYLVKRTGEKVFLECVQDMDHENMFWYRQDPGLGLRLIYFSYDVKMKEKGDIPEGYSVSREKKERFSLILESASTNQTSMYLCAAGAGSEQYFGPGTRLTVT.

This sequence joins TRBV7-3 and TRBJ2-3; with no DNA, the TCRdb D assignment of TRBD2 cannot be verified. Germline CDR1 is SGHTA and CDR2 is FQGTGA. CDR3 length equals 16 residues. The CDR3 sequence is CASSLGLAGSTDTQYF.

CDR3 region: CASSHGTTSTDTQYF. The chain couples TRBV9 to TRBJ2-3; the TRBD1 assignment by TCRdb is unverifiable without DNA. CDR3 size: 15 residues. Germline values: CDR1 SGDLS, CDR2 YYNGEE.